This is a list of T cell receptor beta chains from one sample in a study of blood T cell repertoires in COVID-19. The assay was immunoSEQ multiplex PCR, and TCRdb's table has in-frame clones only and misses some. Of about 39,000 clones listed, around three quarters were seen once; the top ten hold about 28%. The sequencing input was peripheral blood. These receptors came from a man aged 80 or over with acute or convalescent COVID-19. Each CDR3 is given with its conserved first and last residue. The order of the fields is D gene, J gene, V gene, clone size, CDR3 DNA, CDR3 protein. The D gene is left open where the match is weak. Some rows have no size entry. The others give once, few or many, or a class for an expanded clone.

TRBD1 | TRBJ1-1 | TRBV19 | - | TGTGCCAGTAGCCTACAGGGGGCGGCCACTGAAGCTTTCTTT | CASSLQGAATEAFF
TRBD2 | TRBJ2-7 | TRBV7-9 | - | TGTGCCAGCAGCCCGGGGAGGGTTTCCTACGAGCAGTACTTC | CASSPGRVSYEQYF
TRBD1 | TRBJ1-6 | TRBV2 | many | TGTGCCAGCAGCTCGGACAGGGGAGCCTATAATTCACCCCTCCACTTT | CASSSDRGAYNSPLHF
TRBD1 | TRBJ1-6 | TRBV18 | - | TGTGCCAGCTCACCAAACGCGGGACAGGGGAAATCACCCCTCCACTTT | CASSPNAGQGKSPLHF
TRBD2 | TRBJ2-1 | TRBV6-6 | - | TGTGCCAGCAGTTCTCTAGCGGACAACTCCTACAATGAGCAGTTCTTC | CASSSLADNSYNEQFF
- | TRBJ1-1 | TRBV28 | - | TGTGCCAGCAGTCCCCGGCCGAGGAGGGCTTTCTTT | CASSPRPRRAFF
- | TRBJ1-1 | TRBV6-5 | once | TGTGCCAGCAGTTACTCGGGGAGCCCTGAAGCTTTCTTT | CASSYSGSPEAFF
- | TRBJ1-1 | TRBV5-4 | - | TGTGCCAGCAGCACCGCGGCGACGGTGAACACTGAAGCTTTCTTT | CASSTAATVNTEAFF
- | TRBJ1-2 | TRBV12-5 | - | TGTGCTAGTGTACAGGGCGGGGGCTACACCTTC | CASVQGGGYTF
TRBD1 | TRBJ2-7 | TRBV28 | few | TGTGCCAGCAAAATGGGACAGGACGCCTACGAGCAGTACTTC | CASKMGQDAYEQYF
TRBD2 | TRBJ2-2 | TRBV11-2 | - | TGTGCCAGCAGCTTAGATGGTGGCGGGGGGGCCACCGGGGAGCTGTTTTTT | CASSLDGGGGATGELFF
TRBD1 | TRBJ1-1 | TRBV6-5 | - | TGTGCCAGCAGTTGGACAGGGATGGCTGAAGCTTTCTTT | CASSWTGMAEAFF
TRBD2 | TRBJ2-1 | TRBV4-1 | once | TGCGCCAGCAGCCAAGGACTAGCGGGAGGGTACTACAATGAGCAGTTCTTC | CASSQGLAGGYYNEQFF
- | TRBJ2-1 | TRBV2 | - | TGTGCCAGCAGTGCGGAGGTGGATGGGGAGCAGTTCTTC | CASSAEVDGEQFF
TRBD1 | TRBJ1-2 | TRBV10-2 | - | TGCGCCAGCAGTGTTCCGGGACAGGGGAAAGAAGGCTACACCTTC | CASSVPGQGKEGYTF
TRBD1 | TRBJ1-4 | TRBV28 | - | TGTGCCAGCAGACTTCCCCGAGGGACAGATGCCCACGGGCTGTTTTTT | CASRLPRGTDAHGLFF
- | TRBJ2-7 | TRBV6-5 | - | TGTGCCAGCAGCCGCGGGACAGTCTACGAGCAGTACTTC | CASSRGTVYEQYF
TRBD2 | TRBJ2-3 | TRBV2 | - | TGTGCCAGCAGTACTAGCGGGAGGGCCTTGGGTCCGAGGGATACGCAGTATTTT | CASSTSGRALGPRDTQYF
TRBD1 | TRBJ1-4 | TRBV4-2 | - | TGTGCCAGCAGCCTTGGACAGGGCTTTGAAAAACTGTTTTTT | CASSLGQGFEKLFF
- | TRBJ1-2 | TRBV19 | few | TGTGCCAGTAGTATAGTATTCGGACAGATGTATGACTATGGCTACACCTTC | CASSIVFGQMYDYGYTF
- | TRBJ1-1 | TRBV12-3/TRBV12-4 | - | TGTGCCAGCAGTCAGGGGTTGGACACTGAAGCTTTCTTT | CASSQGLDTEAFF
- | TRBJ1-5 | TRBV27 | - | TGTGCCAGCAGGGGTTTCGGCGGACAGCCCCAGCATTTT | CASRGFGGQPQHF
TRBD2 | TRBJ2-3 | TRBV7-2 | - | TGTGCCAGCAGCTTCTCCATTAGCGGGGGGGCCGGTATAACAGATACGCAGTATTTT | CASSFSISGGAGITDTQYF
TRBD1 | TRBJ1-3 | TRBV19 | - | TGTGCCAGTAGGCACAGGGGAGGAACAAACACCATATATTTT | CASRHRGGTNTIYF
- | TRBJ1-4 | TRBV4-1 | - | TGCGCCAGCAGCCAACGACTCAATGAAAAACTGTTTTTT | CASSQRLNEKLFF
TRBD1 | TRBJ1-1 | TRBV6-6 | - | TGTGCCAGCAGTTCCCGACAGGGCGGCACTGAAGCTTTCTTT | CASSSRQGGTEAFF
- | TRBJ1-2 | TRBV6-4 | few | TGTGGTTTAGAGGGGGAACCTAACTATGGCTACACCTTC | CGLEGEPNYGYTF
- | TRBJ1-1 | TRBV5-1 | - | TGCGCCAGCAGCCTTGGCTGGACAGCCTCTGAAGCTTTCTTT | CASSLGWTASEAFF
TRBD2 | TRBJ2-7 | TRBV5-1 | - | TGCGCCAGCAGCTTGGCTAGCGGGGTTTACGAGCAGTACTTC | CASSLASGVYEQYF
- | TRBJ2-5 | TRBV4-2 | few | TGTGCCAGCAGCCTCAATGGGGCTAGTCCGCAAGAGACCCAGTACTTC | CASSLNGASPQETQYF
TRBD1 | TRBJ1-1 | TRBV11-2 | - | TGTGCCAGCAGCTTAGCCCATGGGACAGGGCAGCAAGCTTTCTTT | CASSLAHGTGQQAFF
- | TRBJ1-1 | TRBV6-5 | - | TGTGCCAGCAGAGGGGAAACAGCCCCCTACACTGAAGCTTTCTTT | CASRGETAPYTEAFF
- | TRBJ2-1 | TRBV29-1 | - | TGCAGCGTTGGACACCCCACCCTATTCAACAATGAGCAGTTCTTC | CSVGHPTLFNNEQFF
TRBD2 | TRBJ2-2 | TRBV3-1/TRBV3-2 | - | TGTGCCAGCACCTCCAGGGCGGGGGTCGGCACCGGGGAGCTGTTTTTT | CASTSRAGVGTGELFF
TRBD2 | TRBJ2-3 | TRBV24-1 | - | TGTGCCACCAGTGATCCCCGTGGTAGCGGGAGGAGCACAGATACGCAGTATTTT | CATSDPRGSGRSTDTQYF
- | TRBJ2-7 | TRBV5-4 | few | TGTGCCAGCAGCCGAGAGGAGGGAACCTACGAGCAGTACTTC | CASSREEGTYEQYF
TRBD2 | TRBJ2-1 | TRBV2 | once | TGTGCCAGCAGTGGACTAGCGGTCTCCTACAATGAGCAGTTCTTC | CASSGLAVSYNEQFF
- | TRBJ1-5 | TRBV2 | - | TGTGCCAGCAGTGATGGGACTTCTTATCAGCCCCAGCATTTT | CASSDGTSYQPQHF
- | TRBJ1-6 | TRBV19 | - | TGTGCCAGTAGGAGGAGGGTGGATTCACCCCTCCACTTT | CASRRRVDSPLHF
- | TRBJ2-1 | TRBV12-3/TRBV12-4 | - | TGTGCCAGCAGTTTAGGGGGAGACAATGAGCAGTTCTTC | CASSLGGDNEQFF
- | TRBJ1-1 | TRBV4-2 | - | TGTGCCAGCAGCCAAGGAACCGGGACGGGGGACACTGAAGCTTTCTTT | CASSQGTGTGDTEAFF
TRBD1 | TRBJ2-6 | TRBV7-9 | - | TGTGCCAGCAGCGCGGACAGGGGGCCTGGGGCCAACGTCCTGACTTTC | CASSADRGPGANVLTF
- | TRBJ1-4 | TRBV3-1/TRBV3-2 | - | TGTGCCAGCAGCCAGGCACGACAGGATGAAAAACTGTTTTTT | CASSQARQDEKLFF
TRBD1 | TRBJ2-7 | TRBV15 | - | TGTGCCACCAGCAGAGTTATTACAGGGGGGCTTGAGCAGTACTTC | CATSRVITGGLEQYF
- | TRBJ1-2 | TRBV2 | - | TGTGCCAGCACCGCGAACAGGGAATATGGCTACACCTTC | CASTANREYGYTF
- | TRBJ1-1 | TRBV5-1 | - | TGCGCCAGCAGCTCGTTACAGGGCATGAACACTGAAGCTTTCTTT | CASSSLQGMNTEAFF
- | TRBJ2-7 | TRBV10-2 | few | TGCGCCAGCAGTGGGACACACACCTACGAGCAGTACTTC | CASSGTHTYEQYF
- | TRBJ2-2 | TRBV5-1 | once | TGCGCCAGCAGCTTGGCCCTTCTCGCGACGGGGGCCGGGGAGCTGTTTTTT | CASSLALLATGAGELFF